This T cell receptor (beta chain) was sequenced during a study of blood T cells in healthy people across ages. CDR1 is SQVTM, CDR2 ANQGSEA, per germline. The CDR3 is 13 amino acids. V lost 4 bases, J lost 3 bases, and 13 bases lay in between. Primers used in a second PCR of about 6 to 11 cycles were a sample-barcoded 5' primer and a J-beta primer mix. TCRdb reanalysed the 5' RACE reads using MiXCR and keeps one entry per CDR3 protein. The table records approximately 900,000 distinct CDR3 sequences, 48% of them present only once. This clonotype was observed many times. This receptor was taken from a man aged 25 to 40 in good health. Source material: blood. This chain uses TRBV29-1 with TRBJ2-7; either TRBD1 or TRBD2 may supply D (6 bases each). CDR3 loop: CSVGTIRGYEQYF. CDR3 nucleotide sequence: TGCAGCGTTGGGACTATCAGGGGCTACGAGCAGTACTTC.